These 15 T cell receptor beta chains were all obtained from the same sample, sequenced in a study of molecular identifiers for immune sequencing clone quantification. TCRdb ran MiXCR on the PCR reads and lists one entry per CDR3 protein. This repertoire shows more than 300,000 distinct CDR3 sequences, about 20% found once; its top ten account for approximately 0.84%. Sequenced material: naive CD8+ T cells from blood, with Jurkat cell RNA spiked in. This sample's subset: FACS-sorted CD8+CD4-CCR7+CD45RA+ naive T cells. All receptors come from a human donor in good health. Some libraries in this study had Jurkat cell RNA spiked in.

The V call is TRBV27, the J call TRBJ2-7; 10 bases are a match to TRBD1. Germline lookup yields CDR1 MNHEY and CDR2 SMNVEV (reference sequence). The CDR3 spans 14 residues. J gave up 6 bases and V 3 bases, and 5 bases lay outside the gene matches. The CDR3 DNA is TGTGCCAGCAGTTTGGGGACAGGGGTCACCGAGCAGTACTTC. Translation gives CASSLGTGVTEQYF.

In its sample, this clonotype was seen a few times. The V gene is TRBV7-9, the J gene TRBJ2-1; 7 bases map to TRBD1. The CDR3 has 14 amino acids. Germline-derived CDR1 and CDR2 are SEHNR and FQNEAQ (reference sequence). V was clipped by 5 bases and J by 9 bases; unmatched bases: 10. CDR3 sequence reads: CASSLGQSPGEQFF. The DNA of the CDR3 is TGTGCCAGCAGCCTGGGACAGAGTCCCGGTGAGCAGTTCTTC.

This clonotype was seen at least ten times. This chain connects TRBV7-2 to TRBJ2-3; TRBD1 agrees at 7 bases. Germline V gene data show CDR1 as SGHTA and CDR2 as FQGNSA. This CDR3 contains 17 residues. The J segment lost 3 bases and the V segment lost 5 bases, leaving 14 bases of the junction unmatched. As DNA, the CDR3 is TGTGCCAGCAGCACACCGCTTGACAGGGAGAGGACAGATACGCAGTATTTT. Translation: CASSTPLDRERTDTQYF.

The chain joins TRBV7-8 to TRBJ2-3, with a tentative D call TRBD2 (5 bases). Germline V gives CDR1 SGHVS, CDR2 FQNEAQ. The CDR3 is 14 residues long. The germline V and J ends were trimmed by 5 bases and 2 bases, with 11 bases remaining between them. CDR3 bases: TGTGCCAGCAGCCTGGACTTCTACACAGATACGCAGTATTTT. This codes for CASSLDFYTDTQYF. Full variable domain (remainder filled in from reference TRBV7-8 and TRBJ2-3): GAGVSQSPRYKVAKRGQDVALRCDPISGHVSLFWYQQALGQGPEFLTYFQNEAQLDKSGLPSDRFFAERPEGSVSTLKIQRTQQEDSAVYLCASSLDFYTDTQYFGPGTRLTVL.

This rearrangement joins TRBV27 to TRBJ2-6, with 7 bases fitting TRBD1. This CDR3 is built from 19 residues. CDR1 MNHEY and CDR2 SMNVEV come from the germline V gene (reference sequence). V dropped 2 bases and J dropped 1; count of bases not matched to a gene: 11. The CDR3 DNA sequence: TGTGCCAGCAGTTTACGACGGGACAGCCTAAATTCTGGGGCCAACGTCCTGACTTTC. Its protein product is CASSLRRDSLNSGANVLTF.

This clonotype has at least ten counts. CDR3 amino acids: CASSVEGASGTYNEQFF. The CDR3, as DNA: TGTGCCAGCAGCGTAGAAGGGGCTAGCGGGACTTACAATGAGCAGTTCTTC. V usage is TRBV9 and J usage is TRBJ2-1, with TRBD2 matching 9 bases. The CDR3 extends over 17 amino acids. V dropped 0 bases and J dropped 4; count of bases not matched to a gene: 8. The germline V gene encodes CDR1 SGDLS and CDR2 YYNGEE.

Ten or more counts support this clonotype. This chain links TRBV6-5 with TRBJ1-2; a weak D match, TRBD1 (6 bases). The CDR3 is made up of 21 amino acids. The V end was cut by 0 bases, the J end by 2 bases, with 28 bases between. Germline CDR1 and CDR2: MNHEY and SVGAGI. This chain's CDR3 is CASSYSFRGLRTDPINYGYTF. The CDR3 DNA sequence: TGTGCCAGCAGTTACTCGTTTCGGGGCCTCAGGACAGACCCCATCAACTATGGCTACACCTTC.

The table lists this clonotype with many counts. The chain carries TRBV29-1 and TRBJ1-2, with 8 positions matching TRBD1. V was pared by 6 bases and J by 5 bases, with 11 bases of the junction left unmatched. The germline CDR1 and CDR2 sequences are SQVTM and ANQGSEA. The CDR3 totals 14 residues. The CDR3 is CSVVGQGIFYGYTF. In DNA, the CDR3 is TGCAGCGTGGTAGGACAGGGTATTTTTTATGGCTACACCTTC.

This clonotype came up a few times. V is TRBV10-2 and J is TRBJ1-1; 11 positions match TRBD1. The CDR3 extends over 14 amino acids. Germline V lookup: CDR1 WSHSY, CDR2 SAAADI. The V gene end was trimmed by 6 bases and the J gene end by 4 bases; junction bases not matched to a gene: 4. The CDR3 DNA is TGCGCCAGCAGGGACGGGACAGGGGGCACTGAAGCTTTCTTT. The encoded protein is CASRDGTGGTEAFF.

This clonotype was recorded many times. CDR3 loop: CASSLDIGTEAFF. CDR3 in DNA: TGTGCCAGCAGCTTAGACATAGGGACTGAAGCTTTCTTT. This sequence joins TRBV7-2 and TRBJ1-1; no firm D call. V shed 1 base and J shed 5 bases, with 8 bases lying between them. The CDR3 loop spans 13 amino acids. Germline V CDR1 and CDR2: SGHTA, FQGNSA. The full variable domain, its missing parts supplied by reference TRBV7-2 and TRBJ1-1, is GAGVSQSPSNKVTEKGKDVELRCDPISGHTALYWYRQSLGQGLEFLIYFQGNSAPDKSGLPSDRFSAERTGGSVSTLTIQRTQQEDSAVYLCASSLDIGTEAFFGQGTRLTVV.

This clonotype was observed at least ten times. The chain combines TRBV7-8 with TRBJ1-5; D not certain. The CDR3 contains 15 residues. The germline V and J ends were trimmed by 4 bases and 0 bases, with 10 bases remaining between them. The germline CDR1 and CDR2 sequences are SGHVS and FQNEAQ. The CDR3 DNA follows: TGTGCCAGCAGCTCGACGGGGTATAGCAATCAGCCCCAGCATTTT. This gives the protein CASSSTGYSNQPQHF.

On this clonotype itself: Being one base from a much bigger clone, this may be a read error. The CDR3 bases are TGTGCCAGCAGGTTACTTCAGGGGGCTCTTCACGAGCAGTACTTC. Translation: CASRLLQGALHEQYF. The V and J genes are TRBV27 and TRBJ2-7; 8 nucleotides agree with TRBD1. The CDR3 is made up of 15 amino acids. The germline V gene has CDR1 MNHEY and CDR2 SMNVEV (reference sequence). Germline trimming cut 6 bases from V and 5 bases from J; bases unmatched to any gene: 12.

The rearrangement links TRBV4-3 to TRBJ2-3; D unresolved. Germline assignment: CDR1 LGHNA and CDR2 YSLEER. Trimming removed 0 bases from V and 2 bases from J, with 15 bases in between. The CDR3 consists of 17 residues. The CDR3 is CASSQERALFPTDTQYF. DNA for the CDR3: TGCGCCAGCAGCCAAGAAAGGGCCTTATTCCCCACAGATACGCAGTATTTT.

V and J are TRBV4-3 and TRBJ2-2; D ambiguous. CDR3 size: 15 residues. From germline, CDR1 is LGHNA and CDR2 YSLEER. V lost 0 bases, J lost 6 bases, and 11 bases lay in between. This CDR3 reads CASSQESGYAGELFF. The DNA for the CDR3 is TGCGCCAGCAGCCAAGAGTCCGGGTACGCCGGGGAGCTGTTTTTT.

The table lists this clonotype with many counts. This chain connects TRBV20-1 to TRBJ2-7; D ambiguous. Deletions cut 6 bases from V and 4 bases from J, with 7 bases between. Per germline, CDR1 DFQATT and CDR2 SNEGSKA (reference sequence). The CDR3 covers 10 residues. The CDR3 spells CSALEYEQYF. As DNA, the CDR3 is TGCAGTGCATTGGAGTACGAGCAGTACTTC.